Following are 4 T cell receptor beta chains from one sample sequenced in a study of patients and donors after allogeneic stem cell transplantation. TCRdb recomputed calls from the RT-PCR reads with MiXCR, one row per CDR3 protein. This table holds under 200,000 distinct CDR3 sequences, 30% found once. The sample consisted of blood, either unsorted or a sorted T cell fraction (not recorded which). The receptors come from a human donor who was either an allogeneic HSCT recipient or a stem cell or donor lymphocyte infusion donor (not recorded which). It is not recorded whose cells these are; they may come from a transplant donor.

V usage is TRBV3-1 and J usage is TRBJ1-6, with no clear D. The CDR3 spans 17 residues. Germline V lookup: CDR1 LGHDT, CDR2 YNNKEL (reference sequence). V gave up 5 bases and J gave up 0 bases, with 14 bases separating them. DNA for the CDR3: TGTGCCAGCAGCTTAGGTTACGGGAGCTCCTATAATTCACCCCTCCACTTT. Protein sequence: CASSLGYGSSYNSPLHF.

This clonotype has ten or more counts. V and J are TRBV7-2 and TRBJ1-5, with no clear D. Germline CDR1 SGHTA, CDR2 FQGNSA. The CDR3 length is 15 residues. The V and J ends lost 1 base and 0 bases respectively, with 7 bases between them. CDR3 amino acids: CASSLDGNSNQPQHF. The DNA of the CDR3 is TGTGCCAGCAGCTTAGATGGGAATAGCAATCAGCCCCAGCATTTT.

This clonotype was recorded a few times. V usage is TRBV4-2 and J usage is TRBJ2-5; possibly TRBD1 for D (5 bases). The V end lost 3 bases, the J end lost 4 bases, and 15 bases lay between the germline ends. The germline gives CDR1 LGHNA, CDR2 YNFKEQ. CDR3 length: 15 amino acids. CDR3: CASSQGLVGRETQYF. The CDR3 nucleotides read TGTGCCAGCAGCCAGGGTCTGGTGGGGCGAGAGACCCAGTACTTC.

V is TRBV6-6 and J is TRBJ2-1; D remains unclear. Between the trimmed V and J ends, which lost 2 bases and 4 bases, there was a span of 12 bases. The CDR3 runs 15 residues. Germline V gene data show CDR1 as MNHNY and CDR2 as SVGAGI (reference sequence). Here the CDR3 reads CASSYPLMGYNEQFF. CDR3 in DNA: TGTGCCAGCAGTTACCCGCTCATGGGTTACAATGAGCAGTTCTTC.